This T cell receptor beta chain came from a study of cytomegalovirus exposure and HLA in healthy donors. The ends were cut back, 0 bases at V and 4 bases at J, with 7 bases in the middle. The germline CDR1 and CDR2 sequences are SGHRS and YFSETQ. This CDR3 contains 14 residues. Study outcomes and limitations: In an earlier analysis, in 587 donors, most V segments appeared productive either ~87% or ~30% of the time. The CMV antigen specificity of a few CMV-associated chains was confirmed through in vitro analysis. TCR beta V- and J-gene trimming was later associated with a missense DCLRE1C variant.

Both 60 Vbeta primers and 13 Jbeta primers went into the PCR. Using immunoSEQ multiplex PCR, the repertoire was profiled, and TCRdb retains in-frame clones only, with some absent. The table shows some 130,000 clones, with around four fifths occurring only once. For this clone: The antigen remains unidentified.

This chain connects TRBV5-1 to TRBJ2-2; D gene unclear. Source material: PBMCs. This sequence was found in a boy younger than 18 in good health and CMV-seronegative. In DNA, the CDR3 is TGCGCCAGCAGCTTGGTCACAACCACCGGGGAGCTGTTTTTT. Protein product: CASSLVTTTGELFF.